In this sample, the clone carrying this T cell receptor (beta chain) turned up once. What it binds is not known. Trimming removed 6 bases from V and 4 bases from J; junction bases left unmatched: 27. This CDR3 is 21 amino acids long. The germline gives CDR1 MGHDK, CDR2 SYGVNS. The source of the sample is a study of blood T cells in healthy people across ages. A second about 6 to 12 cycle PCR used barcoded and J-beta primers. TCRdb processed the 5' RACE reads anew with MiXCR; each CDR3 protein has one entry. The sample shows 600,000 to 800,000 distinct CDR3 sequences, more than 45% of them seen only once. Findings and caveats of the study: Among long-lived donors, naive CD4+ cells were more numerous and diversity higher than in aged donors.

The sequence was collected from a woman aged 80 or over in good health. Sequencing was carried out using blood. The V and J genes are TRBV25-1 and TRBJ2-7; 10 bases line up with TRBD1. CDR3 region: CASSPRLPDRGPSGTAYEQYF. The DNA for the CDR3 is TGTGCCAGCAGCCCCCGTCTCCCTGACAGGGGGCCCAGCGGGACAGCTTACGAGCAGTACTTC.